The clone carrying this T cell receptor (beta chain) was counted between two and nine times. TCRdb re-called the 5' RACE reads through MiXCR, storing one row per CDR3 protein. The table includes around 260,000 distinct CDR3 sequences, roughly 5.2% detected once. This record comes from a study of T cells after yellow fever vaccination. Germline CDR1 is SGHTA and CDR2 is FQGNSA. Trimming pared 5 bases from V and 8 bases from J, leaving 21 bases between. The CDR3 contains 15 residues. The chain links TRBV7-2 to TRBJ1-2; D is unclear. The material was CD4+ T cells sorted from PBMCs, obtained on the day of the yellow fever booster vaccination. The sequence was obtained from a man younger than 35 who received the YFV17D yellow fever vaccine. In DNA, the CDR3 is TGTGCCAGCAGCCCTAGTCGTACGGGGAAAGCGGGCTACACCTTC. Protein sequence: CASSPSRTGKAGYTF.